These 20 T cell receptor beta chains came from one sample sequenced in a study of T-cell reconstitution after alpha-beta-depleted transplantation in children. During its preparation, the TCRbeta library received unique molecular identifiers. From the PCR reads, TCRdb called clonotypes with MiXCR, one entry per CDR3 protein. The data contain 550,000 to 600,000 distinct CDR3 sequences, under 25% of them singletons. The material sequenced was PBMCs, mostly from graft donor cells, taken 360 days after TCRalphabeta/CD19-depleted stem cell transplant. These receptors all come from a boy less than two years old who had a stem cell transplant for acute myeloid leukemia, so the T cells may come from the graft donor.

This chain uses TRBV25-1 with TRBJ2-7; 8 nucleotides align to TRBD1. Germline CDR1 is MGHDK and CDR2 is SYGVNS. The J segment lost 3 bases and the V segment lost 4 bases, leaving 8 bases of the junction unmatched. The CDR3 covers 15 residues. In nucleotides, the CDR3 is TGTGCCAGCAGTGCCAGGACAGGGCGGCGCTACGAGCAGTACTTC. Protein sequence: CASSARTGRRYEQYF.

This clonotype was detected a few times. V usage is TRBV7-8 and J usage is TRBJ1-5; D remains unclear. Germline V gene data show CDR1 as SGHVS and CDR2 as FQNEAQ. The CDR3 length is 14 residues. The V end lost 1 base, the J end lost 5 bases, and 9 bases lay between the germline ends. The CDR3: CASSLGVYHQPQHF. The CDR3 nucleotides read TGTGCCAGCAGCTTAGGAGTTTATCATCAGCCCCAGCATTTT.

This clonotype was seen many times. This CDR3 is CATEMERYV. CDR3 coding DNA: TGTGCCACCGAGATGGAGCGGTACGTC. The rearrangement links TRBV15 to TRBJ2-7; no definite D call. The germline V gene has CDR1 LNHNV and CDR2 YYDKDF (reference sequence). The CDR3 sequence is 9 residues long.

At least ten counts were recorded for this clonotype. The gene calls are TRBV18 and TRBJ2-7, with 9 bases aligning to TRBD1. V gave up 3 bases and J gave up 0 bases; unmatched junction bases: 3. The CDR3 has 15 residues. Germline V gene data show CDR1 as KGHSH and CDR2 as LQKENI. CDR3 protein: CASSPGTGTSYEQYF. The CDR3 region has the DNA TGTGCCAGCTCACCCGGGACAGGGACCTCCTACGAGCAGTACTTC. The full variable domain, in which reference TRBV18 and TRBJ2-7 provide the parts outside the CDR3, is NAGVMQNPRHLVRRRGQEARLRCSPMKGHSHVYWYRQLPEEGLKFMVYLQKENIIDESGMPKERFSAEFPKEGPSILRIQQVVRGDSAAYFCASSPGTGTSYEQYFGPGTRLTVT.

The chain combines TRBV18 with TRBJ2-3; the match to TRBD2 covers 8 bases. This CDR3 region has 13 residues. The trim removed 11 bases at V and 2 bases at J, leaving 6 bases unmatched. Germline V gene lookup returns CDR1 KGHSH and CDR2 LQKENI. In nucleotides, the CDR3 is TGTGCCGCTGCGGGGGGCCCCACAGATACGCAGTATTTT. Amino acids: CAAAGGPTDTQYF.

This clonotype was detected only a few times. The rearrangement joins TRBV20-1 to TRBJ2-3; TRBD2 matches at 9 bases. This CDR3 contains 15 residues. The germline gives CDR1 DFQATT, CDR2 SNEGSKA (reference sequence). V gave up 5 bases and J gave up 1 base; unmatched junction bases: 7. CDR3 nucleotides: TGCAGTGCTCAGATCGCGGGGGGGGGCACAGATACGCAGTATTTT. Protein product: CSAQIAGGGTDTQYF.

This clonotype occurred a few times. The chain employs TRBV28 and TRBJ1-2; no definite D call. This CDR3 has 16 residues. The V end lost 1 base, the J end lost 4 bases, and 16 bases lay between the germline ends. From germline, CDR1 is MDHEN and CDR2 SYDVKM. The CDR3 loop is CASSLSFNRALYGYTF. CDR3 coding DNA: TGTGCCAGCAGTTTATCCTTCAATCGAGCTCTCTATGGCTACACCTTC.

The gene calls are TRBV6-5 and TRBJ1-3, with no clear D. CDR3 length: 14 residues. Germline V gene data show CDR1 as MNHEY and CDR2 as SVGAGI. Trimming pared 2 bases from V and 4 bases from J, leaving 9 bases between. The CDR3 nucleotides are TGTGCCAGCAGTTACGCAGCCTCCGGAAACACCATATATTTT. It specifies CASSYAASGNTIYF.

The chain recombines TRBV2 with TRBJ2-2, with D possibly being TRBD2 (6 bases). The germline V gene encodes CDR1 SNHLY and CDR2 FYNNEI. V shed 3 bases and J shed 0 bases, with 8 bases lying between them. The CDR3 covers 15 residues. The CDR3 is CASSERGANTGELFF. The CDR3 nucleotides are TGTGCCAGCAGTGAGCGGGGAGCGAACACCGGGGAGCTGTTTTTT. The entire variable domain, with the rest obtained from reference TRBV2 and TRBJ2-2, is as follows: EPEVTQTPSHQVTQMGQEVILRCVPISNHLYFYWYRQILGQKVEFLVSFYNNEISEKSEIFDDQFSVERPDGSNFTLKIRSTKLEDSAMYFCASSERGANTGELFFGEGSRLTVL.

The rearrangement joins TRBV29-1 to TRBJ1-5; no firm D call. This CDR3 comprises 12 residues. Trimming shortened V by 4 bases and J by 6 bases, and 10 bases separated the two germline ends. Germline V lookup: CDR1 SQVTM, CDR2 ANQGSEA. CDR3 region: CSVGEVGQPQHF. CDR3 nucleotides: TGCAGCGTTGGAGAGGTGGGTCAGCCCCAGCATTTT.

This clonotype was observed at least ten times. This chain links TRBV20-1 with TRBJ2-3, with 7 bases lining up with TRBD2. The CDR3 totals 14 residues. Germline trimming cut 5 bases from V and 2 bases from J; bases unmatched to any gene: 7. Per germline, CDR1 DFQATT and CDR2 SNEGSKA (reference sequence). The CDR3 region has the DNA TGCAGTGCTCCCGGACTAGTCCTCACAGATACGCAGTATTTT. This codes for CSAPGLVLTDTQYF.

The chain links TRBV20-1 to TRBJ2-5; 7 bases align to TRBD1. Looked up from germline, CDR1 is DFQATT and CDR2 is SNEGSKA (reference sequence). The CDR3 has 16 amino acids. V was pared by 3 bases and J by 1 base, with 11 bases of the junction left unmatched. The CDR3 loop is CSARTPLGQLQETQYF. CDR3 coding DNA: TGCAGTGCTAGGACCCCCCTGGGACAGCTCCAAGAGACCCAGTACTTC.

This clonotype was recorded a few times. V usage is TRBV12-3 or TRBV12-4 and J usage is TRBJ2-1; 8 bases match TRBD1. This CDR3 spans 15 amino acids. Trimming at V came to 6 bases and at J to 7 bases, leaving 11 bases not matched to a gene. The DNA of the CDR3 is TGTGCCAGCAGCACCGACAGGGGTGGGGAAAATGAGCAGTTCTTC. It codes for CASSTDRGGENEQFF.

The J gene is TRBJ2-5, the V gene TRBV5-1; 11 nucleotides align to TRBD2. The CDR3 runs 16 residues. Germline-derived CDR1 and CDR2 are SGHRS and YFSETQ. Trimming removed 7 bases from V and 2 bases from J; junction bases left unmatched: 10. The CDR3 coding sequence is TGCGCCAGCTCCCGACCGGGACTAGCGGATCAAGAGACCCAGTACTTC. Amino acid sequence: CASSRPGLADQETQYF.

This clonotype has a count of ten or more. This chain links TRBV2 with TRBJ2-5, with 7 bases aligning to TRBD1. The CDR3 totals 16 residues. The V gene end was trimmed by 6 bases and the J gene end by 5 bases; junction bases not matched to a gene: 15. In germline, CDR1 is SNHLY, CDR2 FYNNEI. The CDR3 region is CASSPTQTGRRETQYF. The CDR3 region has the DNA TGTGCCAGCAGCCCCACCCAGACAGGGCGACGGGAGACCCAGTACTTC.

This clonotype showed up just once. The chain couples TRBV4-2 to TRBJ2-4; D may match TRBD1 or TRBD2 (5 bases each). The CDR3 is made up of 16 amino acids. V lost 3 bases and J 8 bases, leaving 20 bases between the germline ends. From germline, CDR1 is LGHNA and CDR2 YNFKEQ. As DNA, the CDR3 is TGTGCCAGCAGCCACCTCCCGGGGTCCGAAGGGGACATTCAGTACTTC. Amino acid sequence: CASSHLPGSEGDIQYF.

This clonotype was detected ten times or more. The chain uses TRBV6-5 and TRBJ2-3; 7 bases fit TRBD2. The V gene's germline CDR1 is MNHEY and CDR2 SVGAGI. The CDR3 loop spans 13 amino acids. With V trimmed by 11 bases and J by 3 bases, 8 bases remained unmatched. DNA for the CDR3: TGTGCCGCCGGAGGGAGGGGAACAGATACGCAGTATTTT. This translates into CAAGGRGTDTQYF.

CDR3 DNA: TGTGCCACCAGCAGAGAGCCAGCGGGTCTTGATCAAGAGACCCAGTACTTC. It codes for CATSREPAGLDQETQYF. The chain uses TRBV15 and TRBJ2-5, with D possibly being TRBD2 (6 bases). Per germline, CDR1 LNHNV and CDR2 YYDKDF (reference sequence). There are 17 residues in the CDR3. V dropped 0 bases and J dropped 2 bases, with 16 bases sitting between them.

The chain links TRBV24-1 to TRBJ2-1; 14 nucleotides agree with TRBD2. Germline V gene data show CDR1 as KGHDR and CDR2 as SFDVKD. J lost 7 bases, V lost 1 base, and 8 bases had no gene match. The CDR3 length is 18 residues. DNA of the CDR3: TGTGCCACCAGTGATTTCTCGACTAGCGGGGGGGCGAGTAATGAGCAGTTCTTC. Residues: CATSDFSTSGGASNEQFF.

This clonotype appeared a few times. The V call is TRBV20-1, the J call TRBJ1-1, with TRBD1 matching 8 bases. The CDR3 is 12 residues long. V trimming: 5 bases; J trimming: 4 bases; junction bases outside the gene matches: 3. Germline values: CDR1 DFQATT, CDR2 SNEGSKA (reference sequence). CDR3 sequence (DNA): TGCAGTGCTCAAACAGGGGGCACTGAAGCTTTCTTT. Its protein product is CSAQTGGTEAFF.